These 29 T cell receptor beta chains were sequenced from one sample in a study of OX40 agonist ivuxolimab in advanced cancers. Data came from immunoSEQ multiplex PCR; TCRdb stores just in-frame clones and leaves some out. Here the sample spans tens of thousands of clones, roughly four fifths being singletons. The sequencing here drew on CD4+ or CD8+ T cells sorted from blood, taken in a trial of the OX40 agonist ivuxolimab. The source is an adult with an advanced solid tumor such as melanoma, head and neck, liver or kidney cancer.

The genes are TRBV4-1 and TRBJ1-5; a possible D gene is TRBD1 (5 bases). V lost 4 bases and J lost 0, with 16 bases in between. Germline CDR1 and CDR2: MGHRA and YSYEKL. The CDR3 has 17 residues. For the CDR3, the DNA is TGCGCCAGCAGCCGGCCAGACCGGGACCCTAGCAATCAGCCCCAGCATTTT. This sequence encodes CASSRPDRDPSNQPQHF.

J is TRBJ1-2 and V is TRBV11-1; 8 bases match TRBD1. Trimming took 5 bases from V and 4 from J; bases not matched to a gene: 12. The V gene's germline CDR1 is SGHAT and CDR2 FQDESV (reference sequence). This CDR3 has 16 residues. CDR3 nucleotides: TGTGCCAGCAGCGGCCCCACAGGGGGGAGTATCTATGGCTACACCTTC. It is translated as CASSGPTGGSIYGYTF.

The rearrangement links TRBV28 to TRBJ2-3, with 9 bases identical to TRBD1. Germline V gives CDR1 MDHEN, CDR2 SYDVKM. Trimming removed 4 bases from V and 4 bases from J; junction bases left unmatched: 9. CDR3 length: 16 amino acids. The CDR3 sequence is CASSSVGQGEADTQYF. In DNA, the CDR3 is TGTGCCAGCAGTTCCGTGGGACAGGGAGAGGCAGATACGCAGTATTTT. Supplemented by reference TRBV28 and TRBJ2-3, the full variable domain reads DVKVTQSSRYLVKRTGEKVFLECVQDMDHENMFWYRQDPGLGLRLIYFSYDVKMKEKGDIPEGYSVSREKKERFSLILESASTNQTSMYLCASSSVGQGEADTQYFGPGTRLTVL.

The chain combines TRBV4-3 with TRBJ2-1; either TRBD1 or TRBD2 may fit D (5 bases each). V gave up 0 bases and J gave up 10 bases, with 13 bases separating them. The CDR3 is made up of 14 amino acids. Germline lookup yields CDR1 LGHNA and CDR2 YSLEER. The CDR3 loop reads CASSQDIWGREQFF. The CDR3 nucleotides read TGCGCCAGCAGCCAAGATATCTGGGGACGGGAGCAGTTCTTC.

The CDR3 sequence: CASSVGLANTITGELFF. The CDR3 coding sequence is TGTGCCAGCAGCGTAGGCCTAGCCAACACGATAACCGGGGAGCTGTTTTTT. The chain carries TRBV9 and TRBJ2-2, with D perhaps TRBD2 (5 bases). Looked up from germline, CDR1 is SGDLS and CDR2 is YYNGEE. V was pared by 0 bases and J by 5 bases, with 17 bases between. The CDR3 spans 17 residues.

This clone has more than one count but fewer than ten. The rearrangement uses TRBV30 and TRBJ2-2, with a possible D match to TRBD1 (6 bases). Germline V gene lookup returns CDR1 GTSNPN and CDR2 SVGIG (reference sequence). This CDR3 has 13 residues. V lost 2 bases and J lost 6, with 10 bases in between. For the CDR3, the DNA is TGTGCCTGGAGTCATCAGGGGTCCGGGGAGCTGTTTTTT. This encodes CAWSHQGSGELFF.

The genes are TRBV19 and TRBJ1-3, with no clear D. This CDR3 region has 16 residues. CDR1 LNHDA and CDR2 SQIVND come from the germline V gene (reference sequence). Trimming took 7 bases from V and 4 from J, leaving 20 bases between them. Here the CDR3 reads CASTSFHGTGGNTIYF. CDR3 in DNA: TGTGCCAGTACATCTTTTCACGGTACGGGAGGAAACACCATATATTTT.

This clone was picked up a small number of times. The genes are TRBV7-8 and TRBJ2-5; D is uncertain. Germline loops: CDR1 SGHVS, CDR2 FQNEAQ. This CDR3 is built from 12 residues. Trimming pared 5 bases from V and 0 bases from J, leaving 4 bases between. For the CDR3, the DNA is TGTGCCAGCAGCGAAGACCAAGAGACCCAGTACTTC. This gives the protein CASSEDQETQYF. Looking up the rest from reference TRBV7-8 and TRBJ2-5 gives the full variable domain: GAGVSQSPRYKVAKRGQDVALRCDPISGHVSLFWYQQALGQGPEFLTYFQNEAQLDKSGLPSDRFFAERPEGSVSTLKIQRTQQEDSAVYLCASSEDQETQYFGPGTRLLVL.

A single count supports this clone. V is TRBV12-5 and J is TRBJ2-2; the D gene is possibly TRBD2 (6 bases). Trimming stripped 2 bases from V and 2 bases from J, with 12 bases between. Germline V gene sequence: CDR1 LGHNT, CDR2 FRNRAP. The CDR3 spans 16 residues. The CDR3 reads CASGLFLGGNTGELFF. The CDR3 region has the DNA TGTGCTAGTGGTTTGTTTTTGGGGGGAAACACCGGGGAGCTGTTTTTT.

V gene TRBV5-4 combines with J gene TRBJ2-7; TRBD2 matches 10 bases. This CDR3 comprises 18 residues. V dropped 4 bases and J dropped 7; count of bases not matched to a gene: 20. Germline CDR1 and CDR2: SGHNT and YYREEE (reference sequence). CDR3 region: CASSRPGATSGASLEQYF. The DNA of the CDR3 is TGTGCCAGCAGCCGCCCCGGGGCTACTAGCGGGGCGTCCCTGGAGCAGTACTTC.

Concerning this clone itself: At the DNA level, this CDR3 is encoded by other sequences in the same sample as well. The V call is TRBV27, the J call TRBJ2-2; TRBD1 matches at 9 bases. This CDR3 has 15 amino acids. Germline V lookup: CDR1 MNHEY, CDR2 SMNVEV (reference sequence). Germline trimming cut 6 bases from V and 3 bases from J; bases unmatched to any gene: 5. CDR3 coding DNA: TGTGCCAGCAGCTCGGGACAGGGATACACCGGGGAGCTGTTTTTT. Encoded protein: CASSSGQGYTGELFF.

This chain joins TRBV7-3 and TRBJ2-2, with D hard to call. CDR1 and CDR2 from the germline V gene are SGHTA and FQGTGA. The V and J ends lost 5 bases and 2 bases respectively, with 12 bases between them. This CDR3 contains 15 residues. CDR3 nucleotides: TGTGCCAGCAGCCCGACCGTACTAAACACCGGGGAGCTGTTTTTT. Translating gives CASSPTVLNTGELFF.

The J gene is TRBJ2-4, the V gene TRBV19, with D perhaps matching TRBD1 (5 bases). The CDR3 has 15 amino acids. Trimming left V 6 bases short and J 6 bases short, with 18 bases between. Germline CDR1 is LNHDA and CDR2 is SQIVND (reference sequence). The CDR3 DNA follows: TGTGCCAGTAGGGCCCCTACAGAGCAGGGAAACATTCAGTACTTC. Protein: CASRAPTEQGNIQYF.

The rearrangement uses TRBV7-2 and TRBJ1-3; D is ambiguous. Trimming removed 0 bases from V and 4 bases from J, with 13 bases in between. The CDR3 is 16 residues long. Germline-derived CDR1 and CDR2 are SGHTA and FQGNSA. The CDR3 sequence: CASSLARRSRGNTIYF. In nucleotides, the CDR3 is TGTGCCAGCAGCTTAGCGAGGCGGTCCCGGGGAAACACCATATATTTT.

The chain couples TRBV9 to TRBJ1-6, with D perhaps TRBD1 (5 bases). This CDR3 contains 16 residues. The germline V gene has CDR1 SGDLS and CDR2 YYNGEE. The V gene lost 0 bases and the J gene lost 7 bases, with 14 bases spanning the gap. As DNA, the CDR3 is TGTGCCAGCAGCGTAGACGGCAGGGCGGAAAATTCACCCCTCCACTTT. It yields the protein CASSVDGRAENSPLHF.

The J gene is TRBJ2-1, the V gene TRBV28; the D is unclear. The germline V gene encodes CDR1 MDHEN and CDR2 SYDVKM. The CDR3 loop spans 10 amino acids. V lost 5 bases, J lost 9 bases, and 5 bases lay in between. CDR3 DNA: TGTGCCAGCAGTGCCGGTGAGCAGTTCTTC. It is translated as CASSAGEQFF.

This chain joins TRBV19 and TRBJ1-2; the D gene is possibly TRBD1 (6 bases). CDR3 length: 13 residues. From germline, CDR1 is LNHDA and CDR2 SQIVND (reference sequence). Between the trimmed V and J ends, which lost 7 bases and 8 bases, there was a span of 17 bases. In DNA, the CDR3 is TGTGCCAGTACCCGGGGGGCGGATAACGGCTACACCTTC. Amino acid sequence: CASTRGADNGYTF.

The chain uses TRBV4-2 and TRBJ2-7; D is undetermined. V lost 0 bases and J lost 6, with 9 bases in between. CDR1 is LGHNA, CDR2 YNFKEQ, per germline. This CDR3 contains 13 residues. As DNA, the CDR3 is TGTGCCAGCAGCCAAGATTTTTTCGGCGAGCAGTACTTC. Amino acid sequence: CASSQDFFGEQYF.

V is TRBV7-2 and J is TRBJ1-3, with 8 nucleotides matching TRBD1. This CDR3 is 15 amino acids long. The ends lost 6 bases at V and 4 bases at J; junction bases unmatched: 8. CDR1 is SGHTA, CDR2 FQGNSA, per germline. DNA for the CDR3: TGTGCCAGCAGTATGGACAGGGTCGAGGGAAACACCATATATTTT. It yields the protein CASSMDRVEGNTIYF.

This clone was seen only once. The chain has TRBV28 and TRBJ2-1; tentatively, D is TRBD2 (5 bases). Looked up from germline, CDR1 is MDHEN and CDR2 is SYDVKM. The ends were cut back, 6 bases at V and 9 bases at J, with 15 bases in the middle. This CDR3 region has 13 residues. The CDR3 is CASSPRGGGEQFF. The DNA of the CDR3 is TGTGCCAGCAGCCCCAGAGGAGGAGGTGAGCAGTTCTTC.

V gene TRBV4-2 combines with J gene TRBJ2-1; 8 nucleotides match TRBD1. V trimming: 4 bases; J trimming: 5 bases; junction bases outside the gene matches: 7. Germline-derived CDR1 and CDR2 are LGHNA and YNFKEQ. The length of the CDR3 is 15 residues. In DNA, the CDR3 is TGTGCCAGCAGCCCGGACAGGGCATGGGACAATGAGCAGTTCTTC. Translation: CASSPDRAWDNEQFF.

V usage is TRBV11-3 and J usage is TRBJ2-2; D might be TRBD1 (5 bases). V gave up 9 bases and J gave up 5 bases, with 13 bases separating them. CDR1 SGHNT and CDR2 YENEEA come from the germline V gene. The CDR3 consists of 13 residues. In DNA form, the CDR3 reads TGTGCCAGTATAGGGGCCTTTACCGGGGAGCTGTTTTTT. Amino acid sequence: CASIGAFTGELFF.

The gene calls are TRBV9 and TRBJ2-3; 8 positions match TRBD2. The CDR3 totals 16 residues. V trimming: 2 bases; J trimming: 5 bases; junction bases outside the gene matches: 10. The germline CDR1 and CDR2 sequences are SGDLS and YYNGEE. The CDR3 region is CASSVIGGGLGDTQYF. The DNA of the CDR3 is TGTGCCAGCAGCGTTATTGGCGGGGGGTTAGGAGATACGCAGTATTTT.

This clone has just a few counts. The chain uses TRBV7-6 and TRBJ1-2; 8 bases map to TRBD1. Trimming at V came to 1 base and at J to 8 bases, leaving 6 bases not matched to a gene. The germline V gene encodes CDR1 SGHVS and CDR2 FNYEAQ. CDR3 length equals 14 residues. This CDR3 is CASSLEQGAGGYTF. The CDR3 nucleotides read TGTGCCAGCAGCTTAGAGCAGGGGGCCGGCGGCTACACCTTC.

The V and J genes are TRBV7-8 and TRBJ2-3, with 10 bases identical to TRBD2. Germline loops: CDR1 SGHVS, CDR2 FQNEAQ. V lost 2 bases to trimming and J lost 9 bases; unmatched junction nucleotides: 8. The CDR3 has 15 residues. DNA for the CDR3: TGTGCCAGCAGCTTATCAGCGGGGGGGGTCGCGACGCAGTATTTT. Protein sequence: CASSLSAGGVATQYF.

The CDR3 nucleotides read TGTGCCAGCAGTGAAGTGGGACAGGGGAACAATGAGCAGTTCTTC. It specifies CASSEVGQGNNEQFF. The chain joins TRBV6-1 to TRBJ2-1; 10 bases are shared with TRBD1. With 1 base clipped from V and 5 bases from J, the junction kept 2 bases outside the gene matches. The CDR3 runs to 15 residues. Germline values: CDR1 MNHNS, CDR2 SASEGT.

The chain combines TRBV7-3 with TRBJ2-3, with a possible D match to TRBD2 (6 bases). The CDR3 covers 15 residues. V lost 5 bases, J lost 1 base, and 13 bases lay in between. Looked up from germline, CDR1 is SGHTA and CDR2 is FQGTGA. CDR3 region: CASSPGGTRTDTQYF. The CDR3 bases are TGTGCCAGCAGCCCAGGCGGGACGCGCACAGATACGCAGTATTTT.

This rearrangement joins TRBV11-3 to TRBJ2-7; TRBD1 is a possible D gene (7 bases). Trimming removed 5 bases at V and 2 bases at J, with 10 bases between. The CDR3 is 13 amino acids. CDR1 and CDR2 from the germline V gene are SGHNT and YENEEA. This chain's CDR3 is CASSAGGPYEQYF. The CDR3 DNA sequence: TGTGCCAGCAGCGCAGGGGGGCCCTACGAGCAGTACTTC.

J is TRBJ2-3 and V is TRBV9, with D possibly being TRBD2 (6 bases). The CDR3 spans 14 residues. V was pared by 4 bases and J by 2 bases, with 11 bases between. Germline CDR1 reads SGDLS; CDR2 reads YYNGEE. CDR3 DNA sequence: TGTGCCAGCAGCCCTCGGGGGTCCACAGATACGCAGTATTTT. Amino acids: CASSPRGSTDTQYF.